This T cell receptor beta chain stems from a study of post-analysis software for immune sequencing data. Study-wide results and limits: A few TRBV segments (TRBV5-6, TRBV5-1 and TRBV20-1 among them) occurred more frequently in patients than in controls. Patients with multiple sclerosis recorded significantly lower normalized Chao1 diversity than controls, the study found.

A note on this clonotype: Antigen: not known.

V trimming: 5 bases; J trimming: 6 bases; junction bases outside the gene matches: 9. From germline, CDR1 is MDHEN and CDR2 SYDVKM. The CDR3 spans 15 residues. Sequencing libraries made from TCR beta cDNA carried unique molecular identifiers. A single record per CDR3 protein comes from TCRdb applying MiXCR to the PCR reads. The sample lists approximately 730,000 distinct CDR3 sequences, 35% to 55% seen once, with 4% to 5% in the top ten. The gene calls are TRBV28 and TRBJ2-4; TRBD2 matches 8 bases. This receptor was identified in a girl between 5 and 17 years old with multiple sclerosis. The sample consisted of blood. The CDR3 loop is CASSAELADLNIQYF. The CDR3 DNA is TGTGCCAGCAGTGCCGAACTAGCGGATCTAAACATTCAGTACTTC. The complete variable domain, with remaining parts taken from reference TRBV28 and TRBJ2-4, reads DVKVTQSSRYLVKRTGEKVFLECVQDMDHENMFWYRQDPGLGLRLIYFSYDVKMKEKGDIPEGYSVSREKKERFSLILESASTNQTSMYLCASSAELADLNIQYFGAGTRLSVL.